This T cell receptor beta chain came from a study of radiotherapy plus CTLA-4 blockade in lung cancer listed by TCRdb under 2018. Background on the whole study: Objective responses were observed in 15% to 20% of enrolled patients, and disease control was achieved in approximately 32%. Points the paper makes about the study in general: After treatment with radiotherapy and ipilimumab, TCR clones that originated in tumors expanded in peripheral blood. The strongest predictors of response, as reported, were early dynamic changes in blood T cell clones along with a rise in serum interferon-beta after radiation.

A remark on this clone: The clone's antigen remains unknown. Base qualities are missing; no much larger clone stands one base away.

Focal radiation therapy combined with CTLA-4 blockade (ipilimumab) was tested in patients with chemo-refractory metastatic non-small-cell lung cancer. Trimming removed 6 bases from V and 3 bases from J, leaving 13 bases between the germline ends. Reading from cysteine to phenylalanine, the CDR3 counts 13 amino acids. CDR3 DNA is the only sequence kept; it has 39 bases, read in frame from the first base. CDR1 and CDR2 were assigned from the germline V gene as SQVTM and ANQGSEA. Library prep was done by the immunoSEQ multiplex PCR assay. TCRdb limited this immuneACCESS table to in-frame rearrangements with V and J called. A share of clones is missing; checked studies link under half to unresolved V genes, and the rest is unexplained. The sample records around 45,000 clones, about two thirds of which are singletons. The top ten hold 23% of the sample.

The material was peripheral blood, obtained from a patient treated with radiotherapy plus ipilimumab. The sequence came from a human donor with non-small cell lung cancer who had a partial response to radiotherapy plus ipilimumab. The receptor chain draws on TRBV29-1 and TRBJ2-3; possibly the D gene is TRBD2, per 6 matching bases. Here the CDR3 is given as CSVAMGGTDTQYF. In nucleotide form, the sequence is TGCAGCGTCGCAATGGGGGGTACAGATACGCAGTATTTT.